The next 3 T cell receptor beta chains were all read from a single sample in a study of T-cell memory formation after mild COVID-19. In TCRdb, the 5' RACE reads were re-called with MiXCR into one record per CDR3 protein. The repertoire holds 200,000 to 250,000 distinct CDR3 sequences, over 9.5% seen once, with around 3.3% in the top ten. The material sequenced was PBMCs or a T cell subset sorted from them (not recorded which). These receptor sequences come from a man aged 18-30 years who had mild COVID-19 (a few samples of this study predate the infection). Cell type and time point are not known.

This clonotype has ten or more counts. The chain uses TRBV7-3 and TRBJ2-1; D is ambiguous. Trimming removed 5 bases from V and 4 bases from J, with 9 bases in between. CDR3 length: 13 residues. Germline V CDR1 and CDR2: SGHTA, FQGTGA. CDR3 DNA sequence: TGTGCCAGCAGCCAAATGGGGTACAATGAGCAGTTCTTC. This encodes CASSQMGYNEQFF.

In DNA form, the CDR3 reads TGTGCCAGCAACGGACAGGGTTCTAAGAATGAGCAGTTCTTC. Translated, it gives CASNGQGSKNEQFF. V gene TRBV7-2 combines with J gene TRBJ2-1, with TRBD1 identical over 8 bases. The junction had 9 bases not matched to a gene; V was cut back by 7 bases and J by 7 bases. Germline values: CDR1 SGHTA, CDR2 FQGNSA. The CDR3 runs to 14 residues.

The chain couples TRBV18 to TRBJ1-4, with TRBD1 identical over 7 bases. CDR3 size: 15 residues. Per the germline V gene, CDR1 is KGHSH and CDR2 is LQKENI. Trimming removed 3 bases from V and 4 bases from J; junction bases left unmatched: 5. CDR3 sequence: CASSPPGQSNEKLFF. In DNA form, the CDR3 reads TGTGCCAGCTCACCTCCGGGACAGAGTAATGAAAAACTGTTTTTT.